These T cell receptor beta chains were read from a single sample in a study of T-cell reconstitution after alpha-beta-depleted transplantation in children. TCRdb re-analysed the PCR reads in MiXCR, keeping a single row per CDR3 protein. The sample records approximately 800,000 distinct CDR3 sequences, 15% to 20% being singletons. This sample comprised PBMCs, mostly from graft donor cells, obtained 360 days after TCRalphabeta/CD19-depleted stem cell transplant. Every receptor here comes from a male patient younger than 18 who had a stem cell transplant for acute lymphoblastic leukemia, so the T cells may come from the graft donor. The conserved cysteine and the conserved F or W are not part of the CDR3 here. Clone size, where shown, is once, few, many, or a class for clones that have expanded.

few	TRBJ2-5	TRBV20-1	11	SAQLAAQETQY
NA	TRBJ1-5	TRBV27	11	ASSLTENQPQH
few	TRBJ1-1	TRBV5-1	14	ASSSPRQGMNTEAF
few	TRBJ2-1	TRBV20-1	12	SATRSSEYNEQF
NA	TRBJ2-6	TRBV27	14	ASSSLEPVGANVLT
few	TRBJ1-1	TRBV20-1	12	SAESPQYHTEAF
few	TRBJ2-1	TRBV7-8	11	ASRPTGANEQF
NA	TRBJ2-1	TRBV11-1	15	ASSLRGGRTSYNEQF
NA	TRBJ1-5	TRBV10-3	16	AISDPETGARGNQPQH
few	TRBJ2-1	TRBV12-3/TRBV12-4	13	ASSPGHVLGNEQF
NA	TRBJ2-3	TRBV29-1	13	SVGWLHREADTQY
many	TRBJ1-4	TRBV11-2	16	ASSLALARRAGDEKLF
NA	TRBJ2-7	TRBV15	12	ATGGLAEVYEQY
few	TRBJ2-3	TRBV12-3/TRBV12-4	13	ASSPLGGAPDTQY
NA	TRBJ2-3	TRBV3-1	13	ASSQAGGLTDTQY
NA	TRBJ2-4	TRBV7-9	14	ASSPRTGRAKNIQY
NA	TRBJ2-5	TRBV21-1	14	ASSIRLAGAQETQY
NA	TRBJ1-2	TRBV20-1	12	SALTGGRSYGYT
NA	TRBJ2-1	TRBV4-1	17	ASTRAGTSGPSSYNEQF
few	TRBJ2-7	TRBV7-9	14	ASSFSHRTIRYEQY
NA	TRBJ2-1	TRBV2	14	ASSGGGRSQGDEQF
NA	TRBJ1-6	TRBV5-1	16	ASSLGFSRSSYNSPLH
NA	TRBJ2-7	TRBV27	13	ASSHRSGGGYEQY
NA	TRBJ2-3	TRBV7-4	13	ASSLRDRCTDTQY
NA	TRBJ1-1	TRBV5-1	14	ASSLGRPSVNTEAF
NA	TRBJ1-2	TRBV27	12	ASSYAGQNYGYT
few	TRBJ1-2	TRBV2	14	ASSEGQGAFSDGYT
few	TRBJ2-7	TRBV11-2	15	ASSLDPGLAMFYEQY
NA	TRBJ2-3	TRBV7-3	14	ASSPRTSGRVGTQY
few	TRBJ2-7	TRBV4-1	12	ASSQGTGNYEQY
many	TRBJ2-2	TRBV20-1	12	SARGAGWTGELF
NA	TRBJ2-2	TRBV10-3	11	AISGSGTGELF
NA	TRBJ2-1	TRBV11-2	14	ASSSFGREADNEQF
few	TRBJ2-7	TRBV15	13	ATSRETSGYYEQY
NA	TRBJ2-5	TRBV12-3/TRBV12-4	12	ASSADAYQETQY
many	TRBJ1-2	TRBV12-3/TRBV12-4	11	ASSPGQTYGYT
NA	TRBJ1-2	TRBV11-2	9	ASRQLYGYT
many	TRBJ2-5	TRBV7-9	12	ASSFRGTRETQY
many	TRBJ2-1	TRBV15	15	ATSTVRGVTASNEQF
few	TRBJ1-4	TRBV5-1	14	ASSLTTGAGSEKLF
few	TRBJ2-7	TRBV7-9	15	ASSPKTTSVSSYEQY
NA	TRBJ1-2	TRBV27	11	ASSFRGLYGYT
few	TRBJ2-5	TRBV7-2	14	ASSLGGVRARETQY